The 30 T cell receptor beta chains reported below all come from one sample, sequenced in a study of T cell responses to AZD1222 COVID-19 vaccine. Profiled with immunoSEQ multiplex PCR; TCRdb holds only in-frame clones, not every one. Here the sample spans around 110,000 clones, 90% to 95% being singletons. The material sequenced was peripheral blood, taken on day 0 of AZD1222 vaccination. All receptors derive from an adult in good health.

The CDR3 is CASSYRLAGDYEQFF. Written as DNA, the CDR3 is TGTGCCAGCAGCTACAGACTAGCGGGAGATTATGAGCAGTTCTTC. This chain uses TRBV7-9 with TRBJ2-1; 12 bases align to TRBD2. This CDR3 has 15 amino acids. Germline loops: CDR1 SEHNR, CDR2 FQNEAQ (reference sequence). The V and J ends lost 4 bases and 8 bases, in that order; junction bases with no gene match: 6.

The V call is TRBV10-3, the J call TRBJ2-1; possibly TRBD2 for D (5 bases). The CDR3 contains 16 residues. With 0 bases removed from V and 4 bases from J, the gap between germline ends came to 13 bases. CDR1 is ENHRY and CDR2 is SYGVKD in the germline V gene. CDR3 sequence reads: CAISESGDSLYNEQFF. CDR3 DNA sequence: TGTGCCATCAGTGAGTCGGGAGACTCCCTTTACAATGAGCAGTTCTTC.

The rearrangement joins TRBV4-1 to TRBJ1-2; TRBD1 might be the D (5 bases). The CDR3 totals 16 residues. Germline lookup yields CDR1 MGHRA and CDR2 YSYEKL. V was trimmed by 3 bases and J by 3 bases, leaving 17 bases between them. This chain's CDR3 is CASSQTEGSVYYGYTF. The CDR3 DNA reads TGCGCCAGCAGCCAGACAGAGGGGAGTGTTTACTATGGCTACACCTTC.

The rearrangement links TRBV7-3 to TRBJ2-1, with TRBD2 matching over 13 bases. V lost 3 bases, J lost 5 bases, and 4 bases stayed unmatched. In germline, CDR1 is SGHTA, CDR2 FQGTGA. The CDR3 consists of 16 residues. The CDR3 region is CASSLGLAGYNNEQFF. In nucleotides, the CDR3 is TGTGCCAGCAGCTTGGGACTAGCGGGGTATAACAATGAGCAGTTCTTC.

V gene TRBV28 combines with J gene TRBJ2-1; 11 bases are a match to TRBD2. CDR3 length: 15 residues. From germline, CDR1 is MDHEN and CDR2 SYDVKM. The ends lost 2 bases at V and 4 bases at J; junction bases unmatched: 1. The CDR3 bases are TGTGCCAGCAGTTTACTAGCGGGAGGATACAATGAGCAGTTCTTC. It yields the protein CASSLLAGGYNEQFF.

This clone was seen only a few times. CDR3: CASSQIAGLAGYNEQFF. CDR3 DNA: TGTGCCAGCAGCCAAATTGCGGGACTAGCGGGTTACAATGAGCAGTTCTTC. The chain recombines TRBV3-1 (or the pseudogene TRBV3-2) with TRBJ2-1; 12 bases agree with TRBD2. The CDR3 runs to 17 residues. V was pared by 2 bases and J by 4 bases, with 6 bases of the junction left unmatched. Germline assignment: CDR1 LGHDT and CDR2 YNNKEL (reference sequence).

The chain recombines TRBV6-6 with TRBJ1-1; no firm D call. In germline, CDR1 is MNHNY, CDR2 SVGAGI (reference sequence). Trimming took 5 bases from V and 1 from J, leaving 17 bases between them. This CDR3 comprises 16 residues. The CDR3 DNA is TGTGCCAGCAGTACGGTACGGGTTACACCGAACACTGAAGCTTTCTTT. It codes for CASSTVRVTPNTEAFF.

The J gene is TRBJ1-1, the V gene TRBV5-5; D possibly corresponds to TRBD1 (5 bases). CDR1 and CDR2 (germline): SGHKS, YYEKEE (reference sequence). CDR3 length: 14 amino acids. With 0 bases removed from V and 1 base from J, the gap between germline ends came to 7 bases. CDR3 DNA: TGTGCCAGCAGCTTGGATGGGGGGAACACTGAAGCTTTCTTT. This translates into CASSLDGGNTEAFF.

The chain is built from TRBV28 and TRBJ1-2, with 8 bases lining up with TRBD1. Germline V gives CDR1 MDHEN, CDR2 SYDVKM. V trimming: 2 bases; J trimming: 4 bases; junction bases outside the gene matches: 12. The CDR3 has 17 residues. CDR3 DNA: TGTGCCAGCAGTTTAAATTCTGGACAGGGTGTCTTCTATGGCTACACCTTC. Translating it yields CASSLNSGQGVFYGYTF.

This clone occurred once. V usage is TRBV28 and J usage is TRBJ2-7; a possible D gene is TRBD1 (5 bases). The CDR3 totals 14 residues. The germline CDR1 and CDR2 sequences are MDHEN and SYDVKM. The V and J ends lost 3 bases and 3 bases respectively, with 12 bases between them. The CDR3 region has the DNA TGTGCCAGCAGTTTCCAGGGCCGATACTACGAGCAGTACTTC. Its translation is CASSFQGRYYEQYF.

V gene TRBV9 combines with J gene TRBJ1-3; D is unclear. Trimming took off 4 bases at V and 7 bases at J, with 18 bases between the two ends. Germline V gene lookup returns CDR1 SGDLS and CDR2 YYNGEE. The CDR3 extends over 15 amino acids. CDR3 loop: CASSHPGLGRNTIYF. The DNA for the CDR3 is TGTGCCAGCAGCCACCCGGGCCTCGGGCGGAACACCATATATTTT.

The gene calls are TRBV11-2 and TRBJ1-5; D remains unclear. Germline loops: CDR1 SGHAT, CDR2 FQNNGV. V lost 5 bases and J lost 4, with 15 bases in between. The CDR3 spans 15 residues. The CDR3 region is CASSLDPERNQPQHF. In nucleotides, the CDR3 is TGTGCCAGCAGCCTGGACCCCGAACGGAATCAGCCCCAGCATTTT.

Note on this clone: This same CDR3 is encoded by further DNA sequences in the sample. The CDR3 DNA reads TGTGCCAGTAGTATGGGGGTAAACTATGGCTACACCTTC. Its protein product is CASSMGVNYGYTF. The V call is TRBV19, the J call TRBJ1-2; D might be TRBD1 (5 bases). Deletions cut 3 bases from V and 2 bases from J, with 7 bases between. CDR3 length: 13 amino acids. CDR1 is LNHDA, CDR2 SQIVND, per germline (reference sequence).

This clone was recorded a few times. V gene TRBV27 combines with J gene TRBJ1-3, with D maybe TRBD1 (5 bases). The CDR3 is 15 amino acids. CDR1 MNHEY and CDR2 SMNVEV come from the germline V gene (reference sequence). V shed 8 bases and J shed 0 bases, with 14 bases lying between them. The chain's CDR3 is CASSEGSFSGNTIYF. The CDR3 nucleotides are TGTGCCAGCTCTGAGGGGTCCTTCTCTGGAAACACCATATATTTT.

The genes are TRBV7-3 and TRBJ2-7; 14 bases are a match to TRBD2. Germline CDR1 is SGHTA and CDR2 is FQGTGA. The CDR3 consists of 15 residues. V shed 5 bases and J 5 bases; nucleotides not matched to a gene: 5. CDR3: CASSTGLAGADEQYF. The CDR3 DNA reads TGTGCCAGCAGCACGGGACTAGCGGGAGCCGACGAGCAGTACTTC.

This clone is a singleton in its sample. For the CDR3, the DNA is TGTGCCAGCGTTCAGGGGAATCAGCCCCAGCATTTT. Encoded protein: CASVQGNQPQHF. V usage is TRBV19 and J usage is TRBJ1-5; D is perhaps TRBD1 (6 bases). V lost 9 bases, J lost 4 bases, and 10 bases lay in between. Looked up from germline, CDR1 is LNHDA and CDR2 is SQIVND (reference sequence). The CDR3 covers 12 residues.

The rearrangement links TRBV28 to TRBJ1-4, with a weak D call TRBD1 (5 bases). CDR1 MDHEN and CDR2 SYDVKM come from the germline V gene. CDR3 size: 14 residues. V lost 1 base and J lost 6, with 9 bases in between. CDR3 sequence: CASSLFEGYEKLFF. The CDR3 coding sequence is TGTGCCAGCAGTTTATTCGAGGGGTATGAAAAACTGTTTTTT.

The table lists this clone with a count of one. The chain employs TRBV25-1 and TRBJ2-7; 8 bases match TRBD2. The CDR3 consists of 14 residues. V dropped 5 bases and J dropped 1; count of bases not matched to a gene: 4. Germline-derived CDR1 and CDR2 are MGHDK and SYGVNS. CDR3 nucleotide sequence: TGTGCCAGCAGTATGGCGGGAGGATCCTACGAGCAGTACTTC. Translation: CASSMAGGSYEQYF.

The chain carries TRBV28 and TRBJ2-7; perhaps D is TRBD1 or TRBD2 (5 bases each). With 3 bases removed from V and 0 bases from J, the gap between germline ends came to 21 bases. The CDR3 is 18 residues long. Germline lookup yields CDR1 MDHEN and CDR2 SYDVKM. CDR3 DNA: TGTGCCAGCAGTTTGGGGCCCTTGGGAGCGGCCAGCTCCTACGAGCAGTACTTC. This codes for CASSLGPLGAASSYEQYF.

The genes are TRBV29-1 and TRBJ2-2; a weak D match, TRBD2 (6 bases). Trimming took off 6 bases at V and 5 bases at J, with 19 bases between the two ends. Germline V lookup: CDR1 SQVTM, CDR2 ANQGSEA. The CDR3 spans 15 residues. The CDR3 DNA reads TGCAGCGTGGGCCGCACCGCGCGGGAAACCGGGGAGCTGTTTTTT. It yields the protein CSVGRTARETGELFF.

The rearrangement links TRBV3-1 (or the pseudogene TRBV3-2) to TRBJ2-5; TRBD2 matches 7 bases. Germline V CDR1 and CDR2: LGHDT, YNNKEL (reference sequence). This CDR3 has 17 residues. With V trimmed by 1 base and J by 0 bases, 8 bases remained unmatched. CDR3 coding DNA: TGTGCCAGCAGCCAAGGCTTAGGGAGGGAGTACCAAGAGACCCAGTACTTC. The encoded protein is CASSQGLGREYQETQYF.

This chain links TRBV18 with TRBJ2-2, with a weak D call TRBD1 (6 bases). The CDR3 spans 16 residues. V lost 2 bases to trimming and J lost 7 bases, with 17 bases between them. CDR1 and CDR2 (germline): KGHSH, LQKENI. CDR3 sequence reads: CASSPIIPGAVGELFF. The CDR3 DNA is TGTGCCAGCTCACCAATCATTCCAGGGGCTGTCGGGGAGCTGTTTTTT. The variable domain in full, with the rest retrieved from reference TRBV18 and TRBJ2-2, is NAGVMQNPRHLVRRRGQEARLRCSPMKGHSHVYWYRQLPEEGLKFMVYLQKENIIDESGMPKERFSAEFPKEGPSILRIQQVVRGDSAAYFCASSPIIPGAVGELFFGEGSRLTVL.

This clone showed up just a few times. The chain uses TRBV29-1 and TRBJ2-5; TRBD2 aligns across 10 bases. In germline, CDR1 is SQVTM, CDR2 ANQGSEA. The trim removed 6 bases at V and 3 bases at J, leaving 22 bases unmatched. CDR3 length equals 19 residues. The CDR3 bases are TGCAGCGTGGCGAAAGGTCTAGCGGGAGAATTTAGGTTCGAAGAGACCCAGTACTTC. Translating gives CSVAKGLAGEFRFEETQYF.

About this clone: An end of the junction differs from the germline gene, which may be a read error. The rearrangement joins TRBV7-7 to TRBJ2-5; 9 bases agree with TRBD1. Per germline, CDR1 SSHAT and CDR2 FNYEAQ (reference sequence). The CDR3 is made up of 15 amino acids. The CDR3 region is CASSFTGGGVETQYF. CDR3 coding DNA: TGTGCTAGCAGCTTCACAGGGGGCGGGGTGGAGACCCAGTACTTC. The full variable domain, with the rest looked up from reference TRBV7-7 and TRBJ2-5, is GAGVSQSPRYKVTKRGQDVTLRCDPISSHATLYWYQQALGQGPEFLTYFNYEAQPDKSGLPSDRFSAERPEGSISTLTIQRTEQRDSAMYRCASSFTGGGVETQYFGPGTRLLVL.

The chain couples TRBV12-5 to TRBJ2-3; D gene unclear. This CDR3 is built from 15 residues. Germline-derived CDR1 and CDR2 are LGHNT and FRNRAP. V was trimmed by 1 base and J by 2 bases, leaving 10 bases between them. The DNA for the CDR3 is TGTGCTAGTGGTTTGGATCGGACCCCCACAGATACGCAGTATTTT. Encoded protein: CASGLDRTPTDTQYF.

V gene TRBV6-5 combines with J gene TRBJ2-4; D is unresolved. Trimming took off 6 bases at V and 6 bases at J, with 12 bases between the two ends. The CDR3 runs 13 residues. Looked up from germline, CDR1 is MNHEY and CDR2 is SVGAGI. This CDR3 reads CASSPGHGNIQYF. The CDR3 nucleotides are TGTGCCAGCAGCCCGGGTCACGGAAACATTCAGTACTTC.

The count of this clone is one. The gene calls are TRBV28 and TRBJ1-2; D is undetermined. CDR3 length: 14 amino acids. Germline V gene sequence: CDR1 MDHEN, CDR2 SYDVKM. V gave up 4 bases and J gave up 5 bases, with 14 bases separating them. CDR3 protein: CASSYSFSRYGYTF. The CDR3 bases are TGTGCCAGCAGTTACAGCTTCTCAAGATATGGCTACACCTTC.

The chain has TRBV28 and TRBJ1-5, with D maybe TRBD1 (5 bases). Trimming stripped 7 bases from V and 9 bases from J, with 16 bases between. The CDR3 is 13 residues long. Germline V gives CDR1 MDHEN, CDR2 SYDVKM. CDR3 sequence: CASIPWGAGPQHF. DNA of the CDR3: TGTGCCAGCATCCCCTGGGGCGCGGGGCCCCAGCATTTT.

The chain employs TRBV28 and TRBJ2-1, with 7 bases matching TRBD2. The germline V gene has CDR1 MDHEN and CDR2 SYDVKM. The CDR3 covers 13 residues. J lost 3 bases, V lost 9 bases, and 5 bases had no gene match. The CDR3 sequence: CASLAGDYNEQFF. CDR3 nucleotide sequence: TGTGCCAGTTTGGCGGGAGACTACAATGAGCAGTTCTTC. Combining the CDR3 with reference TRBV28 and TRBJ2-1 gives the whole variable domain DVKVTQSSRYLVKRTGEKVFLECVQDMDHENMFWYRQDPGLGLRLIYFSYDVKMKEKGDIPEGYSVSREKKERFSLILESASTNQTSMYLCASLAGDYNEQFFGPGTRLTVL.

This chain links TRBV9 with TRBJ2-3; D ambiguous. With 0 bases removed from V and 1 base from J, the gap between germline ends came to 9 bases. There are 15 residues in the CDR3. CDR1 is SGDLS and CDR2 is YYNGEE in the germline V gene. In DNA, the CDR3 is TGTGCCAGCAGCGTAGTCGCCGTAGGCACAGATACGCAGTATTTT. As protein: CASSVVAVGTDTQYF.